Detailed here is one T cell receptor beta chain. This clonotype has more than one count but fewer than ten. The antigen it recognizes is unknown. One base away there is no much larger clone; base qualities are not given. Sequencing relied on an Illumina NovaSeq 6000. TCRalpha and TCRbeta cDNA libraries were constructed by 5'RACE with constant-segment primers, with sample barcodes and unique molecular identifiers being introduced. Trizol reagent was used to extract RNA from every sample. Libraries were amplified in two PCR steps, with a second sample barcode and Illumina TruSeq adapters added in the second step. Libraries were sequenced on an Illumina NovaSeq with 2 x 150 bp paired-end reads. The paper's data handling went like this. The reads were demultiplexed and collapsed into UMI-guided consensus sequences using migec v1.2.7. With mixcr v2.1.11, UMI consensuses were aligned to TRA and TRB V and J templates and assembled into clonotypes. A clonotype was counted as expanded or contracted only if both edgeR and NoisET called the change significant, with noise models trained on biological replicates. For edgeR calls, a false discovery rate-adjusted p below 0.01 and a log2 fold-change threshold of 1 were applied. As an exploratory analysis of dynamics, max-normalized trajectories of the 1000 most abundant clonotypes were examined by PCA with hierarchical clustering. Separately sequenced CD4+ and CD8+ repertoires were used to assign a CD4 or CD8 phenotype to each responding clone. TCRdb handled the public reads itself, with Q25 trimming in fastp and clone calling in MiXCR, and kept productive beta chains. Each entry is one CDR3 protein sequence, shown with its most common DNA and genes. The V and J calls reflect TCRdb's pipeline rather than the authors' work. A total of 450,000 to 650,000 distinct CDR3 sequences appear in this sample, less than 25% of them only once. The biggest ten clones account for approximately 8% of the sample.

This sample was taken from a study of T-cell memory formation after mild COVID-19 (TCRdb year 2021). Some background on the complete study: Most TCR sequence clusters were specific to one of the two donors. Longitudinal TCRalpha and TCRbeta repertoire sequencing tracked T-cell clones expanding and contracting after mild COVID-19 in a couple of donors. The cohort comprised two young, previously healthy adult volunteers, one female and one male.

The junction shows trimming of 5 bases on V and 6 bases on J, and the gene matches do not reach 14 bases of it. The CDR3 holds 17 amino acids from the cysteine to the phenylalanine. The kept DNA is CDR3 alone, 51 bases in frame from the first base. CDR1 is given as SGHTA and CDR2 as FQGTGA, both from the germline V gene. General study outcomes and caveats: The detection of some responding clones in pre-infection memory suggests that pre-existing cross-reactive memory T cells joined the SARS-CoV-2 response. From day 15 to 85, contracting clones showed balanced CD4/CD8 phenotypes, whereas a second wave of clones that expanded from day 15 to 37 leaned towards CD4+. The study covered only a couple of mild cases, and larger cohorts including severe cases with pre-infection samples were considered necessary. Contracting CD4+ clones turned up mainly in the CM and EM memory subsets, whereas EMRA was where CD8+ clones were enriched. SARS-CoV-2 specificity of the second-wave clones peaking on day 37 was not confirmed.

Ficoll-Paque density gradient centrifugation was used to isolate PBMCs. Sample: PBMCs or a T cell subset sorted from them (not recorded which). This chain joins TRBV7-3 to TRBJ2-1; 9 bases in the junction line up with TRBD2. This clonotype was obtained from an adult woman who had mild COVID-19 (a few samples of this study predate the infection). The sample titles of this study are shuffled in the database, so cell type and time point are left out; the donor was told from shared clones. The bases read TGTGCCAGCAGCCTAGGCTACTATAGCGGGAGAGGCAATGAGCAGTTCTTC. Its translation reads: CASSLGYYSGRGNEQFF.